This T cell receptor beta chain was sequenced during a study of Ad26.COV2.S vaccination and SARS-CoV-2 variants. At the level of the study: In the study, Ad26.COV2.S was injected intramuscularly once, or twice 56 days apart.

Stated treatment: 15 to 20 received Ad26.COV2.S at low or high dose, single or two shots; several received placebo; per-sample allocation not given. Vaccine and placebo recipients were sampled on day 63 after the first injection. This vaccine is an Ad26 vector that expresses the Wuhan-strain SARS-CoV-2 spike. This clone was counted once. CDR3 size: 15 residues. Germline V gene sequence: CDR1 LGHDT, CDR2 YNNKEL (reference sequence). V lost 0 bases and J lost 6, with 12 bases in between. Clones were sequenced by immunoSEQ multiplex PCR, and TCRdb holds only the in-frame ones, with some missing. Among some 340,000 clones, just under 85% were seen once, and the ten largest hold approximately 2%.

The V and J genes are TRBV3-1 (or the pseudogene TRBV3-2) and TRBJ2-4; no clear D. This material consisted of peripheral blood, taken in a trial of Ad26.COV2.S vaccine versus placebo. The TCR comes from a person aged 18-60 years who received the Ad26.COV2.S COVID-19 vaccine or a placebo. CDR3 DNA sequence: TGTGCCAGCAGCCAAGAGCATGGTGAAACAAACATTCAGTACTTC. Translation gives CASSQEHGETNIQYF.